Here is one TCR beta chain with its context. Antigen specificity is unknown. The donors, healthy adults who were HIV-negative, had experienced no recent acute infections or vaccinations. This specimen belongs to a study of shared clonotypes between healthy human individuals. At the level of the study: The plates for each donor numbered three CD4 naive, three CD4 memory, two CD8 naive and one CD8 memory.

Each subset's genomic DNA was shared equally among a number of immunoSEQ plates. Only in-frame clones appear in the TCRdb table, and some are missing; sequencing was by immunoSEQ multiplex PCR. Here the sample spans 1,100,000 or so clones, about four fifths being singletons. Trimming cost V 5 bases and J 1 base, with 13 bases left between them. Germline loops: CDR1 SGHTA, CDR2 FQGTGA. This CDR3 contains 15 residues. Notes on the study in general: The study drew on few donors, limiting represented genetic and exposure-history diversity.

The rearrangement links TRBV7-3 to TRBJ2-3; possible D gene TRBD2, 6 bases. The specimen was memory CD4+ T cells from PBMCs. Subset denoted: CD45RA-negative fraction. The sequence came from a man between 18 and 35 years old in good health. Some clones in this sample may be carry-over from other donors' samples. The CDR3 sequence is CASSPRGGGTDTQYF. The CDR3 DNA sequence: TGTGCCAGCAGCCCCCGGGGCGGGGGCACAGATACGCAGTATTTT.